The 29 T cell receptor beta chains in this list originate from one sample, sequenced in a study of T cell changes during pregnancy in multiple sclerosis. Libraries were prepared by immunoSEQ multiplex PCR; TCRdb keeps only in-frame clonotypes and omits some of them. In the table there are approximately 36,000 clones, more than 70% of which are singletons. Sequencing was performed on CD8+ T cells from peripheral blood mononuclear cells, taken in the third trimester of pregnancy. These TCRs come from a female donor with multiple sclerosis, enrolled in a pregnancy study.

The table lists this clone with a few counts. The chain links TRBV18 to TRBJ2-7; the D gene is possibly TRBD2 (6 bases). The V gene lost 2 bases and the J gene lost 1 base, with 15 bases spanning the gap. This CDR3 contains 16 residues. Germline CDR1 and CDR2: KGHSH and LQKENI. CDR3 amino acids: CASSPNGAGASYEQYF. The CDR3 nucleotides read TGTGCCAGCTCACCAAATGGAGCGGGTGCGTCCTACGAGCAGTACTTC.

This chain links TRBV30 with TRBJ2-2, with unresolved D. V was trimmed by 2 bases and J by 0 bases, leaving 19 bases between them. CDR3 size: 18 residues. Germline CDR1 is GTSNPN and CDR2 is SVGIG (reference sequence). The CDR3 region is CAWSSEPPRLSNTGELFF. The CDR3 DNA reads TGTGCCTGGAGTTCGGAGCCGCCGCGCCTTTCGAACACCGGGGAGCTGTTTTTT.

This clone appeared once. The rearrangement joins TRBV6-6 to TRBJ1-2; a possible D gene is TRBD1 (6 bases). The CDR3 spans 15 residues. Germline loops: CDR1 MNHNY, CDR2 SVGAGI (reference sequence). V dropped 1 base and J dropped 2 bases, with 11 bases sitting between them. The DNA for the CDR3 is TGTGCCAGCAGTTACTGGAACAGGGCAAACTATGGCTACACCTTC. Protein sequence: CASSYWNRANYGYTF.

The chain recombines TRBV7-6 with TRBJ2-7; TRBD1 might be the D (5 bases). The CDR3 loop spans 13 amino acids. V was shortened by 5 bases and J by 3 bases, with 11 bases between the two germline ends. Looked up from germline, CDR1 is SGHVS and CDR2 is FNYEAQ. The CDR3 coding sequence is TGTGCCAGCAGCCCAGGGCCCAACTACGAGCAGTACTTC. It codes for CASSPGPNYEQYF.

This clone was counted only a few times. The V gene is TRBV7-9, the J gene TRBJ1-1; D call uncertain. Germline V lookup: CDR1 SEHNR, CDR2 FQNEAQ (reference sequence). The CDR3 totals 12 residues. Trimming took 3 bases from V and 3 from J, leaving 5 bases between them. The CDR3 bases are TGTGCCAGCAGCTTCGGGGACACTGAAGCTTTCTTT. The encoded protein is CASSFGDTEAFF.

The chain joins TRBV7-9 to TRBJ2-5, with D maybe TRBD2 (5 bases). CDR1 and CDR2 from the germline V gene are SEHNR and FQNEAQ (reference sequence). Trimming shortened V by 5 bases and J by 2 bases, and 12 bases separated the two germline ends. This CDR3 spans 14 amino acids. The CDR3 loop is CASSGGGHQETQYF. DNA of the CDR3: TGTGCCAGCAGCGGAGGCGGCCATCAAGAGACCCAGTACTTC.

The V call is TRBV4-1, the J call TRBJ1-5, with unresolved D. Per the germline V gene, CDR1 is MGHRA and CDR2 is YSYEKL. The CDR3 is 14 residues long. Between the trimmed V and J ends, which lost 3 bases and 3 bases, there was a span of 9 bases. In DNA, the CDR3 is TGCGCCAGCAGCCAGAGAGAGCACAATCAGCCCCAGCATTTT. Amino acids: CASSQREHNQPQHF.

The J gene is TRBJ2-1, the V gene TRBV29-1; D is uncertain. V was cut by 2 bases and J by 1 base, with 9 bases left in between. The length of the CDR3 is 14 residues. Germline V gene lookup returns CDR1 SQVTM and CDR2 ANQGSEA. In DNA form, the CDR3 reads TGCAGCGTTGAAACAGCTTTATCCTACAATGAGCAGTTCTTC. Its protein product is CSVETALSYNEQFF.

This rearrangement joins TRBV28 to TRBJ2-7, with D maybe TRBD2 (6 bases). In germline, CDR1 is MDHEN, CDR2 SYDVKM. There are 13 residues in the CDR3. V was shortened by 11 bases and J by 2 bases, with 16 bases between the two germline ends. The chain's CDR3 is CASQGDSPYEQYF. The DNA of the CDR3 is TGTGCCTCCCAAGGGGACTCCCCCTACGAGCAGTACTTC.

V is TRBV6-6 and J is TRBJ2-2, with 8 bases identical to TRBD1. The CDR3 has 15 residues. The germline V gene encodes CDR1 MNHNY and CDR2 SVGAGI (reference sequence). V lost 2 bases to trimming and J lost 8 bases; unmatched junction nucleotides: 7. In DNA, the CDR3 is TGTGCCAGCAGTTACGGACAGGGAAGGAAAGGGGAGCTGTTTTTT. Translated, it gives CASSYGQGRKGELFF.

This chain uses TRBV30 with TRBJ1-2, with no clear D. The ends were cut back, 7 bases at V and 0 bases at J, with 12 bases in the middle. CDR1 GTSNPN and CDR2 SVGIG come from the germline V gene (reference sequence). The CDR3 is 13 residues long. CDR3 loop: CASSSVANYGYTF. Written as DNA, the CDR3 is TGTGCCTCATCCAGTGTGGCTAACTATGGCTACACCTTC.

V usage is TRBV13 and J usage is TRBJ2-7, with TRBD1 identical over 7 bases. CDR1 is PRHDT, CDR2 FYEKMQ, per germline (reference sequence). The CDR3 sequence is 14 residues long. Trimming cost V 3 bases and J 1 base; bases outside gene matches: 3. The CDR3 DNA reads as TGTGCCAGCAGCTTCGACAGGGAATCCTACGAGCAGTACTTC. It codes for CASSFDRESYEQYF.

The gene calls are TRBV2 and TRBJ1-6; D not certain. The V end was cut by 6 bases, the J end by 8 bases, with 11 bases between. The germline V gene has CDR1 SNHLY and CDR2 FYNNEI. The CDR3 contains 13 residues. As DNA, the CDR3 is TGTGCCAGCAGCTCTACGGTGCATTCACCCCTCCACTTT. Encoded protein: CASSSTVHSPLHF.

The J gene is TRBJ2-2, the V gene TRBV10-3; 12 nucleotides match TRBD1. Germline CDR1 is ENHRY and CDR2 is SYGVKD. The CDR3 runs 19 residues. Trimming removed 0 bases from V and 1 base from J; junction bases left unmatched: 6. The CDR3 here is CAISESGQGANWNTGELFF. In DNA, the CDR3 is TGTGCCATCAGTGAGTCGGGACAGGGGGCGAACTGGAACACCGGGGAGCTGTTTTTT.

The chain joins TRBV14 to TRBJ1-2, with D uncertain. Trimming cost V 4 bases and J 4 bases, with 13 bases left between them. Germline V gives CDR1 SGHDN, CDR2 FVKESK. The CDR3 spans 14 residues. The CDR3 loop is CASSPGVQTYGYTF. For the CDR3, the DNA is TGTGCCAGCAGCCCCGGGGTACAGACCTATGGCTACACCTTC.

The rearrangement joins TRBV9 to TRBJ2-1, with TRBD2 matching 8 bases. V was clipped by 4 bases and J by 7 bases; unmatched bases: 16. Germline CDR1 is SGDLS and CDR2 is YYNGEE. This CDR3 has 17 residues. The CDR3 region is CASSPSRGRGERNEQFF. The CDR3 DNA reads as TGTGCCAGCAGCCCCAGCCGGGGGCGGGGGGAACGAAATGAGCAGTTCTTC.

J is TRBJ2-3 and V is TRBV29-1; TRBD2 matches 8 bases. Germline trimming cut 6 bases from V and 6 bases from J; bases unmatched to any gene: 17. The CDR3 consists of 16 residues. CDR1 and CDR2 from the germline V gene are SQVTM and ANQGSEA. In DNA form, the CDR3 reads TGCAGCGTCCTTAGCGGGGACTACCCCGGGGCCGATACGCAGTATTTT. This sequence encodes CSVLSGDYPGADTQYF.

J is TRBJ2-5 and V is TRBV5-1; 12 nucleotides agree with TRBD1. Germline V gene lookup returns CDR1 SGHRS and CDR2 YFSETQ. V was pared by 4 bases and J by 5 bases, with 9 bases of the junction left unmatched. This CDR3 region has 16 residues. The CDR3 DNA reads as TGCGCCAGCAGCCTATGGGACAGGGGGCGATGGGAGACCCAGTACTTC. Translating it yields CASSLWDRGRWETQYF.

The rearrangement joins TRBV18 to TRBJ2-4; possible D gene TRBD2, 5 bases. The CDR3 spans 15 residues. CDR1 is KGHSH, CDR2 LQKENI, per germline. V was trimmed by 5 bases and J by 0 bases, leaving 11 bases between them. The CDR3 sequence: CASSSGMQAKNIQYF. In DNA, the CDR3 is TGTGCCAGCTCATCGGGAATGCAAGCCAAAAACATTCAGTACTTC.

The CDR3 DNA reads TGTGCCAGCACCCCCTGGGGGCAGAAGAACACTGAAGCTTTCTTT. This codes for CASTPWGQKNTEAFF. The chain is built from TRBV5-4 and TRBJ1-1; D might be TRBD1 (6 bases). V dropped 6 bases and J dropped 1 base, with 16 bases sitting between them. The CDR3 is 15 residues long. CDR1 is SGHNT, CDR2 YYREEE, per germline (reference sequence). The whole variable domain, remainder taken from reference TRBV5-4 and TRBJ1-1, is ETGVTQSPTHLIKTRGQQVTLRCSSQSGHNTVSWYQQALGQGPQFIFQYYREEENGRGNFPPRFSGLQFPNYSSELNVNALELDDSALYLCASTPWGQKNTEAFFGQGTRLTVV.

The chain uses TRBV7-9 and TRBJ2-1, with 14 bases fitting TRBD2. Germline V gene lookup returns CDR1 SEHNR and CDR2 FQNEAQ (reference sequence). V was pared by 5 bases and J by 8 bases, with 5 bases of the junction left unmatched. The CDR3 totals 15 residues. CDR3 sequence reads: CASSRLAGGADEQFF. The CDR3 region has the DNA TGTGCCAGCAGCCGACTAGCGGGGGGGGCCGATGAGCAGTTCTTC.

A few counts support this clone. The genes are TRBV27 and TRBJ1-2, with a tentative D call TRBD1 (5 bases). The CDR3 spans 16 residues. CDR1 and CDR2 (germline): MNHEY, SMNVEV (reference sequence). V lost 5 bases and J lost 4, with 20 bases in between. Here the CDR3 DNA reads TGTGCCAGCAGTCCCCTCCGTGGGGGGACTGGCTATGGCTACACCTTC. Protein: CASSPLRGGTGYGYTF.

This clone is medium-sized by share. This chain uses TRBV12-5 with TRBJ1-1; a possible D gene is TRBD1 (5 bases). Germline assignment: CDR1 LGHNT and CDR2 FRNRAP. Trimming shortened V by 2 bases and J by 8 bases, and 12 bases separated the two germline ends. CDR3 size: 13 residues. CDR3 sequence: CASGLSPGGEAFF. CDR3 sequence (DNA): TGTGCTAGTGGTTTGTCCCCGGGGGGAGAAGCTTTCTTT.

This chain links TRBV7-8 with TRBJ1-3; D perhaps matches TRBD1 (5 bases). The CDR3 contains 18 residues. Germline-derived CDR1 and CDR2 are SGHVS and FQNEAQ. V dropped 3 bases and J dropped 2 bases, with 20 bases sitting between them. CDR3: CASSFNLGGGETGNTIYF. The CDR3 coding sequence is TGTGCCAGCAGCTTCAACCTCGGGGGAGGGGAAACTGGAAACACCATATATTTT.

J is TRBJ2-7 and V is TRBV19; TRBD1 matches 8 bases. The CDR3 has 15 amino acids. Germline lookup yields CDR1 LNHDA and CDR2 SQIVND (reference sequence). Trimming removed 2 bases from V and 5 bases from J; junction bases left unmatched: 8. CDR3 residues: CASSISTGVGNEQYF. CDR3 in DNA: TGTGCCAGTAGTATATCGACAGGGGTAGGGAACGAGCAGTACTTC.

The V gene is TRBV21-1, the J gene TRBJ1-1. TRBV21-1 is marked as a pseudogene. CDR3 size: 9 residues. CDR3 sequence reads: CGRGRRAFF. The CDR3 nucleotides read TGTGGGAGGGGTCGAAGAGCTTTCTTT.

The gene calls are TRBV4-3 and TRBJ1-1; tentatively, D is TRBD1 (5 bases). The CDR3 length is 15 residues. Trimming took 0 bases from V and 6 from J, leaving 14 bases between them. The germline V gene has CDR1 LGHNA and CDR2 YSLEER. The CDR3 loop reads CASSQEAGLGSEAFF. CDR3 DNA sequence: TGCGCCAGCAGCCAAGAGGCAGGGCTGGGCTCTGAAGCTTTCTTT.

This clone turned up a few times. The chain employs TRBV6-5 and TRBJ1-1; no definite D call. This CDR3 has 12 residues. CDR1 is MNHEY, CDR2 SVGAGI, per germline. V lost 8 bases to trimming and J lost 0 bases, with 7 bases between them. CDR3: CASEGMNTEAFF. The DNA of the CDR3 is TGTGCCAGCGAGGGAATGAACACTGAAGCTTTCTTT.

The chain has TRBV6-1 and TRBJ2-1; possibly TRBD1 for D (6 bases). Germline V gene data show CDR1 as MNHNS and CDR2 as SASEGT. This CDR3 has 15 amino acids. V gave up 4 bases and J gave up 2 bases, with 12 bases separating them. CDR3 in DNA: TGTGCCAGCAGTGGGGGACATTGGACCTACAATGAGCAGTTCTTC. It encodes CASSGGHWTYNEQFF.